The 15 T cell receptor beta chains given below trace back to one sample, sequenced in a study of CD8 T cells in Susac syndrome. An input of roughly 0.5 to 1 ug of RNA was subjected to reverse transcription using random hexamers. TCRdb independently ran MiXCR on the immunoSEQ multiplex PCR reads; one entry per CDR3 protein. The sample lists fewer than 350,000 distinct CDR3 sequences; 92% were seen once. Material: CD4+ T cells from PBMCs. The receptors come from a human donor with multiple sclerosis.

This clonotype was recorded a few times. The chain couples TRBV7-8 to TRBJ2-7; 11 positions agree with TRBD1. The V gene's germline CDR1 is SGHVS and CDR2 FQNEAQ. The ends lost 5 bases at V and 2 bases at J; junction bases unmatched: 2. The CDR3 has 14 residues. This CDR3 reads CASSRGQGAYEQYF. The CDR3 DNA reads TGTGCCAGCAGCCGGGGACAGGGGGCCTACGAGCAGTACTTC.

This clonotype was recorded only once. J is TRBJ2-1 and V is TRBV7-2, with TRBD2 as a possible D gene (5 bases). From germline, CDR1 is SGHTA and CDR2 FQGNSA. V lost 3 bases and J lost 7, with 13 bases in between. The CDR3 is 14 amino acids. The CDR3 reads CASSLGSKRNEQFF. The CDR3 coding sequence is TGTGCCAGCAGCTTGGGGAGTAAACGGAATGAGCAGTTCTTC.

The CDR3 protein is CASSQVSGGRPKKTPLHF. In nucleotides, the CDR3 is TGCGCCAGCAGCCAAGTCAGCGGGGGAAGACCTAAGAAGACACCCCTCCACTTT. V usage is TRBV4-1 and J usage is TRBJ1-6; perhaps TRBD1 as D (5 bases). The CDR3 is 18 residues long. Trimming stripped 1 base from V and 11 bases from J, with 24 bases between. Germline V gives CDR1 MGHRA, CDR2 YSYEKL.

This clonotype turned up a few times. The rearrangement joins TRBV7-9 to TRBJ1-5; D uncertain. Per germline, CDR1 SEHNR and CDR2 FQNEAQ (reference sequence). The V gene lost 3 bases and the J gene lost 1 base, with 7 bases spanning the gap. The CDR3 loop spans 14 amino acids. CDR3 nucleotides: TGTGCCAGCAGCTTGGTGGGAAGCAATCAGCCCCAGCATTTT. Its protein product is CASSLVGSNQPQHF.

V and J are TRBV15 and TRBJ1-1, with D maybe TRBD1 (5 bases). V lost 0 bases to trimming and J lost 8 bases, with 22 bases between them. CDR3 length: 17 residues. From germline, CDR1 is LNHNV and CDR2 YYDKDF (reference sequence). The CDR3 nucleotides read TGTGCCACCAGCAGAGATTTCATGTTTTCGCGGGGCCGCGAAGCTTTCTTT. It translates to CATSRDFMFSRGREAFF.

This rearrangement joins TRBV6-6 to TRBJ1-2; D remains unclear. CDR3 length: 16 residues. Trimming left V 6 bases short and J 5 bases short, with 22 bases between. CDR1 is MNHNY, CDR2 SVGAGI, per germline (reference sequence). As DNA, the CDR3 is TGTGCCAGCAGCCCCATAGCCCAGGCCCCATTTTATGGCTACACCTTC. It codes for CASSPIAQAPFYGYTF.

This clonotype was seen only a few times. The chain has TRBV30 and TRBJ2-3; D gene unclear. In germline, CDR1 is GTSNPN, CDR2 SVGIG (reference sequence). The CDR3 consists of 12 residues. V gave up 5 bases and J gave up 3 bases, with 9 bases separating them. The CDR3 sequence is CAWDAGTDTQYF. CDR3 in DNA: TGTGCCTGGGACGCTGGGACAGATACGCAGTATTTT. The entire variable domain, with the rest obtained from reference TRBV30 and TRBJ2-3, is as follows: SQTIHQWPATLVQPVGSPLSLECTVEGTSNPNLYWYRQAAGRGLQLLFYSVGIGQISSEVPQNLSASRPQDRQFILSSKKLLLSDSGFYLCAWDAGTDTQYFGPGTRLTVL.

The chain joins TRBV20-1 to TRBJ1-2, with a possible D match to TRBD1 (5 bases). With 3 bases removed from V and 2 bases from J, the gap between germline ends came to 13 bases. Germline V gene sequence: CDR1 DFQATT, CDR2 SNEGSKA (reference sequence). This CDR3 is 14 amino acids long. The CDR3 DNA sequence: TGCAGTGCTAGCAGGGAGTATCAGAACTATGGCTACACCTTC. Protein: CSASREYQNYGYTF.

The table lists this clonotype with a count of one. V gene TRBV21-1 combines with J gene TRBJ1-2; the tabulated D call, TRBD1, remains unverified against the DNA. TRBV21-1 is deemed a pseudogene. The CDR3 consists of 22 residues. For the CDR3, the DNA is TGTGCCAGCAGCAAAGCGCTTTGGAAAAGAACAGGGGGCAAAAGGAGTAACTATGGCTACACCTTC. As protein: CASSKALWKRTGGKRSNYGYTF.

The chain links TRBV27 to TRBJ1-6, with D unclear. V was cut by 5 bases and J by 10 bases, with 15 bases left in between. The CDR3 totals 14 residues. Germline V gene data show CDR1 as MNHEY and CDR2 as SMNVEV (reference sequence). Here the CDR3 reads CASSRQWGGSPLHF. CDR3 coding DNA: TGTGCCAGCAGTAGGCAATGGGGTGGCTCACCCCTCCACTTT.

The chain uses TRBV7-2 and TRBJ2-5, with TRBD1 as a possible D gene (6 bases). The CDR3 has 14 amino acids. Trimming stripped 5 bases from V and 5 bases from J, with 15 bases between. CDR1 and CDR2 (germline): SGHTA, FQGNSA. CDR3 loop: CASSPQGGLETQYF. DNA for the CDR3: TGTGCCAGCAGCCCCCAAGGGGGTCTTGAGACCCAGTACTTC.

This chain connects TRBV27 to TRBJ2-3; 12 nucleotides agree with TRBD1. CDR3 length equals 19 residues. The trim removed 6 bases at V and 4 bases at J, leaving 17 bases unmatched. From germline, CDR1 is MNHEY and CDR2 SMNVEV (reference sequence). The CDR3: CASSRATMVGQGASDTQYF. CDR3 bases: TGTGCCAGCAGCCGAGCGACTATGGTGGGACAGGGGGCGTCAGATACGCAGTATTTT.

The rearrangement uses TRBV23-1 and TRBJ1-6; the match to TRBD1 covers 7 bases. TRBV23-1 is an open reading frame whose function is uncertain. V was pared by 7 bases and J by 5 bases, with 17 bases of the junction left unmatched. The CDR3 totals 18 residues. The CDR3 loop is CASKQTGSEQSDNSPLHF. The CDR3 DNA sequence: TGCGCCAGCAAGCAGACAGGGAGTGAACAGTCGGATAATTCACCCCTCCACTTT.

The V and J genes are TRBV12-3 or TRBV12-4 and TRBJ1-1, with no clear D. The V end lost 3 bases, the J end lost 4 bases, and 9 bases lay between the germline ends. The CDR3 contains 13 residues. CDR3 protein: CASSFDRRTEAFF. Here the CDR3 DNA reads TGTGCCAGCAGTTTCGATCGACGCACTGAAGCTTTCTTT.

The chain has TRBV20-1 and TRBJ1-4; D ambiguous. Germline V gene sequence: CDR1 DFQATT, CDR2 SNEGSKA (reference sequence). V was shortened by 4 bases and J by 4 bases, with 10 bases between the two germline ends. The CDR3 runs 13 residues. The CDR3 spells CSAIDTYNEKLFF. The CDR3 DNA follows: TGCAGTGCTATAGACACTTATAATGAAAAACTGTTTTTT.